Reported below is one T cell receptor (beta chain). The antigen remains undetermined. Amplification used 60 Vbeta primers and 13 Jbeta primers. Libraries were prepared by immunoSEQ multiplex PCR; TCRdb keeps only in-frame clonotypes and omits some of them. Here the sample spans around 100,000 clones, 74% being singletons. CDR1 is GTSNPN, CDR2 SVGIG, per germline (reference sequence). CDR3 length equals 18 residues. V gave up 5 bases and J gave up 3 bases; unmatched junction bases: 14. The data are from a study of cytomegalovirus exposure and HLA in healthy donors. Study results and limitations: The authors listed 180 or so TCR beta chains as cytomegalovirus-associated.

The specimen was PBMCs. V is TRBV30 and J is TRBJ2-3, with 13 bases lining up with TRBD2. This clonotype originated in a man aged 50-60 years in good health and CMV-seropositive. CDR3 residues: CAWSAGLGLAGVTDTQYF. CDR3 DNA: TGTGCCTGGTCGGCAGGCCTCGGACTAGCGGGAGTTACAGATACGCAGTATTTT.